This T cell receptor beta chain was documented in a study of cytomegalovirus exposure and HLA in healthy donors. V shed 8 bases and J 4 bases; nucleotides not matched to a gene: 8. The CDR3 runs to 14 residues. Per the germline V gene, CDR1 is MNHEY and CDR2 is SVGAGI. In the PCR, 60 Vbeta and 13 Jbeta primers were used. Assay used: immunoSEQ multiplex PCR; TCRdb lists only in-frame clones, some missing. The sample records more than 85,000 clones, roughly 13% being singletons. The clonotype was recovered from a man aged 35 to 55 in good health and CMV-seropositive. The chain joins TRBV6-5 to TRBJ2-1, with 7 bases fitting TRBD2. The sequenced sample was PBMCs. CDR3 amino acids: CASRTGGSYNEQFF. The CDR3 DNA sequence: TGTGCCAGCCGCACTGGCGGGAGTTACAATGAGCAGTTCTTC.